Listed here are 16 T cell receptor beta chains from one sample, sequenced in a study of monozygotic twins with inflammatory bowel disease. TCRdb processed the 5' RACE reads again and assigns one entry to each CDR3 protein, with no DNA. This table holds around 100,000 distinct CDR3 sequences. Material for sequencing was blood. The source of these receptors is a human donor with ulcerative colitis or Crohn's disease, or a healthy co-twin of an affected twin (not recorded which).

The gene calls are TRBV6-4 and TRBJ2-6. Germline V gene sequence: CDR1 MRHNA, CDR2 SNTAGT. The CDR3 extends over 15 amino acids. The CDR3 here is CASSDSHSGANVLTF.

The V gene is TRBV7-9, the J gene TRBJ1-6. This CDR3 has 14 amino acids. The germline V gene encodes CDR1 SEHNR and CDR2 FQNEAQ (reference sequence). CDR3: CASSAAPYNSPLHF.

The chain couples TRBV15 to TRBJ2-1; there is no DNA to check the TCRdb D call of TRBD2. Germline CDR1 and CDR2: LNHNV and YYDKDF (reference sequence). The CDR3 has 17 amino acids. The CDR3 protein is CATSRKGLAGPWSEQFF. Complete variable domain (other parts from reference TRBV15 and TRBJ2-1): DAMVIQNPRYQVTQFGKPVTLSCSQTLNHNVMYWYQQKSSQAPKLLFHYYDKDFNNEADTPDNFQSRRPNTSFCFLDIRSPGLGDTAMYLCATSRKGLAGPWSEQFFGPGTRLTVL.

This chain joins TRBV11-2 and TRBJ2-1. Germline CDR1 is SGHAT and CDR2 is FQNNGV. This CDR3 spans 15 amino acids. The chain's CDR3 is CASSSLEQRWNEQFF.

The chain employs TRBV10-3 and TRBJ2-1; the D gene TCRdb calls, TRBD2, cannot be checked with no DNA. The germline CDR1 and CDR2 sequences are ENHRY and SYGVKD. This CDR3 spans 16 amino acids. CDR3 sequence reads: CAISGLESGGYNEQFF.

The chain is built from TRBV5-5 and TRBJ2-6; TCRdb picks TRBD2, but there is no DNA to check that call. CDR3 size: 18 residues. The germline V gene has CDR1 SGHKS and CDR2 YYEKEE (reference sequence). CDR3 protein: CASAGWGGASPGANVLTF.

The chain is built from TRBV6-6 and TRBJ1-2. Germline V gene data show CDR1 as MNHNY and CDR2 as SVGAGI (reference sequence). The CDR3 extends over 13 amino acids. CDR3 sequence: CASSLGSAYGYTF.

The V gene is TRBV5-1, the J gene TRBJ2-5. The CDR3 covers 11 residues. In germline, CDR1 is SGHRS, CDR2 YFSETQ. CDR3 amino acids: CASGNQETQYF.

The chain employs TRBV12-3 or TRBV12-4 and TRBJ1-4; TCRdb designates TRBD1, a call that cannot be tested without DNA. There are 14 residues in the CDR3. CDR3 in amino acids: CASSQGQGREKLFF.

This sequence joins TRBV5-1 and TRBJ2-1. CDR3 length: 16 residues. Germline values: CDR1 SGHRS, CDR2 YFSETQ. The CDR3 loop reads CASSLGAASSYNEQFF. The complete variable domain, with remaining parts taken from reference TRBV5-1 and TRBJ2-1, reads KAGVTQTPRYLIKTRGQQVTLSCSPISGHRSVSWYQQTPGQGLQFLFEYFSETQRNKGNFPGRFSGRQFSNSRSEMNVSTLELGDSALYLCASSLGAASSYNEQFFGPGTRLTVL.

CDR3 amino acids: CASSLELGQGGSYEQYF. The chain couples TRBV5-1 to TRBJ2-7; TCRdb gives TRBD1 as the D gene, but with no DNA this cannot be confirmed. The CDR3 is made up of 17 amino acids. The germline CDR1 and CDR2 sequences are SGHRS and YFSETQ.

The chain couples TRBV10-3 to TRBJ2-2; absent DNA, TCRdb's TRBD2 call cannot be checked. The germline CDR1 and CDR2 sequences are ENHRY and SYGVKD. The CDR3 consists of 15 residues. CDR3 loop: CAISEQAGVTGELFF.

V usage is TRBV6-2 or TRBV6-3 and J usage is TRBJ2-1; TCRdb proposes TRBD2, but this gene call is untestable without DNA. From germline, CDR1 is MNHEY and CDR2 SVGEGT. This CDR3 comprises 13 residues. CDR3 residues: CASSGGPLTEQFF.

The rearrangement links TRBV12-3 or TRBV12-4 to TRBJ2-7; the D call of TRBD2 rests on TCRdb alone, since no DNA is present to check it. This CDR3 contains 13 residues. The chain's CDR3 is CASGRTTGYEQYF.

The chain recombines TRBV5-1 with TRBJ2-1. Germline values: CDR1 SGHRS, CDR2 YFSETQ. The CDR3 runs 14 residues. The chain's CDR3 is CASGALSSYNEQFF.

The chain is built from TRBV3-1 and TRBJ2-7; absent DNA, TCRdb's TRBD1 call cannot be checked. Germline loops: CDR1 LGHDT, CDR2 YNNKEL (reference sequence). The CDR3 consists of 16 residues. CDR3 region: CASSQAGGAGLYEQYF.